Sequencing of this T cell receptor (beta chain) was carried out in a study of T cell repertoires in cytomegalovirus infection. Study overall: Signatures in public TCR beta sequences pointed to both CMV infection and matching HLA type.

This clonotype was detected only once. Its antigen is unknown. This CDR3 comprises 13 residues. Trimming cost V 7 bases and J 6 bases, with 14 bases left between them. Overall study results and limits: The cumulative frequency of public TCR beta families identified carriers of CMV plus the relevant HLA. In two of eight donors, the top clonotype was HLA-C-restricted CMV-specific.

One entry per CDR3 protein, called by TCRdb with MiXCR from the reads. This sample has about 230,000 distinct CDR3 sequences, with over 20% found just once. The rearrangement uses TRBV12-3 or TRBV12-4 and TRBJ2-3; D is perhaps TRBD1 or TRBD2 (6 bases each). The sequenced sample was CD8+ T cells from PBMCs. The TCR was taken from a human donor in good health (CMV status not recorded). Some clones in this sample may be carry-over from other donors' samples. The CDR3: CASNFGGADTQYF. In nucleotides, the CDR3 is TGTGCCAGCAACTTCGGGGGCGCGGATACGCAGTATTTT.